This T cell receptor (beta chain) was found in a study of naive and memory T cell subsets. Study-level results: In naive cells, over 90% of TCR sequences were seen only once.

Turning to this clonotype: Its antigen is not identified.

Two oligonucleotides, mixed equimolar, formed the beta constant-region primer covering TRBC1 and TRBC2. The cDNA 3' end received a ligated single-stranded oligonucleotide carrying the SP2 primer and a 12-nucleotide UMI. One entry per CDR3 protein results from TCRdb running MiXCR on the UMI-ligation and nested PCR reads. This sample carries tens of thousands of distinct CDR3 sequences, more than 10% of them seen once, and the ten largest clones take 22%. The CDR3 totals 14 residues. Germline V gene data show CDR1 as SGHRS and CDR2 as YFSETQ. V gave up 0 bases and J gave up 6 bases, with 10 bases separating them.

Sequencing was performed on effector memory CD4+ T cells from blood. Subset of the sample: effector memory, CD45RA- CD27-. The chain has TRBV5-1 and TRBJ1-5; tentative D call: TRBD1 (6 bases). This clonotype was sampled from a human donor in good health. CDR3 amino acids: CASSLEGGLQPQHF. The CDR3 DNA sequence: TGCGCCAGCAGCTTGGAGGGGGGGCTTCAGCCCCAGCATTTT.